Each of the 9 T cell receptor beta chains below was sequenced from the same sample in a study of blood T cell repertoires in COVID-19. Generated by immunoSEQ multiplex PCR, the TCRdb table keeps only in-frame clones and is missing some. The sample holds about 110,000 clones, around 86% seen once. Material for sequencing was peripheral blood. These receptor sequences come from a woman in her 70s with acute or convalescent COVID-19.

This chain's CDR3 is CATRGGATSSYEQYF. Here the CDR3 DNA reads TGTGCCACCAGGGGGGGAGCGACTAGTTCCTACGAGCAGTACTTC. This sequence joins TRBV15 and TRBJ2-7, with D possibly being TRBD2 (6 bases). Germline CDR1 and CDR2: LNHNV and YYDKDF (reference sequence). Trimming removed 6 bases at V and 1 base at J, with 16 bases between. The CDR3 consists of 15 residues.

The rearrangement links TRBV28 to TRBJ1-2; D unclear. The CDR3 is made up of 12 amino acids. Trimming took 4 bases from V and 4 from J, leaving 7 bases between them. CDR1 and CDR2 from the germline V gene are MDHEN and SYDVKM. CDR3 in DNA: TGTGCCAGCAGTTACAATGTCTATGGCTACACCTTC. Encoded protein: CASSYNVYGYTF.

The gene calls are TRBV28 and TRBJ1-4, with TRBD1 matching over 7 bases. The CDR3 covers 18 residues. Germline CDR1 and CDR2: MDHEN and SYDVKM. With V trimmed by 3 bases and J by 6 bases, 16 bases remained unmatched. CDR3 residues: CASSFPTGTYTPHEKLFF. The CDR3 coding sequence is TGTGCCAGCAGTTTCCCGACAGGGACGTACACGCCCCATGAAAAACTGTTTTTT.

This clone was observed a handful of times. Given the absence of the conserved phenylalanine or tryptophan at the CDR3 end, a read error is likely. The limits of the CDR3 on the DNA are not certain, so only TCRdb's listed CDR3 is given. The chain joins TRBV12-5 to TRBJ1-2; TRBD1 is taken as the D call from the table, unchecked against the DNA. Germline CDR1 LGHNT, CDR2 FRNRAP. Inclusive of both ends, the CDR3 amounts to 9 amino acids. CDR3: CASGLTIRG.

J is TRBJ2-5 and V is TRBV19; D might be TRBD1 (6 bases). This CDR3 spans 13 amino acids. The germline V and J ends were trimmed by 6 bases and 5 bases, with 13 bases remaining between them. Germline V gives CDR1 LNHDA, CDR2 SQIVND (reference sequence). CDR3 sequence (DNA): TGTGCCAGTAGCCAGGGGTATTGGGAGACCCAGTACTTC. It translates to CASSQGYWETQYF.

The chain joins TRBV24-1 to TRBJ2-1; 9 bases map to TRBD2. This CDR3 has 14 residues. J was trimmed by 8 bases and V by 10 bases; bases with no gene match: 11. CDR1 is KGHDR, CDR2 SFDVKD, per germline. CDR3 protein: CATMGTSWGYEQFF. The DNA of the CDR3 is TGTGCCACTATGGGGACTAGCTGGGGCTATGAGCAGTTCTTC.

The rearrangement joins TRBV4-3 to TRBJ2-1; 10 positions agree with TRBD1. CDR3 size: 15 residues. V trimming: 1 base; J trimming: 6 bases; junction bases outside the gene matches: 3. Germline V CDR1 and CDR2: LGHNA, YSLEER. CDR3 sequence (DNA): TGCGCCAGCAGCCAAGGACAGGGGGCGCGCAATGAGCAGTTCTTC. Protein sequence: CASSQGQGARNEQFF.

The rearrangement joins TRBV19 to TRBJ2-7; TRBD1 matches at 7 bases. The CDR3 runs 13 residues. Germline loops: CDR1 LNHDA, CDR2 SQIVND (reference sequence). Trimming at V came to 4 bases and at J to 7 bases, leaving 7 bases not matched to a gene. Here the CDR3 reads CASSTRQGREQYV. The DNA of the CDR3 is TGTGCCAGTAGTACCCGACAGGGAAGGGAGCAGTACGTC.

The chain joins TRBV7-9 to TRBJ1-2, with D perhaps TRBD1 (5 bases). Germline assignment: CDR1 SEHNR and CDR2 FQNEAQ (reference sequence). The CDR3 length is 14 residues. V was clipped by 6 bases and J by 7 bases, with 18 bases between them. The CDR3 sequence: CASSSTASKGGYTF. The CDR3 nucleotides are TGTGCCAGCAGTTCGACAGCTTCAAAGGGTGGCTACACCTTC.